The 7 T cell receptor beta chains below come from one sample, sequenced in a study of blood T cells in healthy people across ages. Primers used in a second PCR of about 7 to 12 cycles were a sample-barcoded 5' primer and a J-beta primer mix. TCRdb fed the 5' RACE reads into MiXCR, producing one record per CDR3 protein. The table shows approximately 1.5 million distinct CDR3 sequences, with around 36% occurring only once. Sequenced sample: blood. These receptor sequences come from a woman in her 30s in good health.

This clonotype was recorded at least ten times. V gene TRBV20-1 combines with J gene TRBJ2-7; either TRBD1 or TRBD2 may supply D (5 bases each). The CDR3 covers 12 residues. Trimming removed 0 bases from V and 9 bases from J, with 12 bases in between. Germline V gene data show CDR1 as DFQATT and CDR2 as SNEGSKA (reference sequence). DNA for the CDR3: TGCAGTGCTAGAGATACGGGGCAGGGGCAGTACTTC. Translating gives CSARDTGQGQYF.

V is TRBV5-5 and J is TRBJ2-4, with D possibly matching TRBD2 (5 bases). Per germline, CDR1 SGHKS and CDR2 YYEKEE (reference sequence). CDR3 length: 16 amino acids. V was trimmed by 0 bases and J by 1 base, leaving 11 bases between them. The CDR3 loop is CASSLGLGGAKNIQYF. The CDR3 bases are TGTGCCAGCAGCTTGGGGCTAGGCGGGGCCAAAAACATTCAGTACTTC.

There are a few counts of this clonotype. This chain links TRBV20-1 with TRBJ2-5, with D possibly TRBD2 on 6 matching bases. In germline, CDR1 is DFQATT, CDR2 SNEGSKA (reference sequence). This CDR3 has 12 amino acids. The V end lost 6 bases, the J end lost 7 bases, and 15 bases lay between the germline ends. CDR3 nucleotide sequence: TGCAGTGCCCCGCGGGACCTGGGGACCCAGTACTTC. It encodes CSAPRDLGTQYF.

This clonotype has more than one count but fewer than ten. This sequence joins TRBV20-1 and TRBJ2-5, with D tentatively TRBD2 (6 bases). The V end was cut by 0 bases, the J end by 3 bases, with 17 bases between. Germline values: CDR1 DFQATT, CDR2 SNEGSKA (reference sequence). The CDR3 is 16 amino acids. CDR3 bases: TGCAGTGCTAGAGATCCCGGGGGAGCGGAGGAAGAGACCCAGTACTTC. Translation: CSARDPGGAEEETQYF.

This clonotype was counted between two and nine times. The chain joins TRBV7-2 to TRBJ2-3; D call uncertain. Deletions cut 4 bases from V and 4 bases from J, with 9 bases between. Germline V lookup: CDR1 SGHTA, CDR2 FQGNSA. The CDR3 is 13 residues long. CDR3 DNA sequence: TGTGCCAGCAGCTCCTTTTTGGCAGATACGCAGTATTTT. This encodes CASSSFLADTQYF.

V usage is TRBV20-1 and J usage is TRBJ2-5; no definite D call. Germline V gene sequence: CDR1 DFQATT, CDR2 SNEGSKA (reference sequence). V lost 6 bases and J 2 bases, leaving 13 bases between the germline ends. This CDR3 region has 13 residues. The CDR3 is CSATAQYQETQYF. Written as DNA, the CDR3 is TGCAGTGCAACCGCTCAGTATCAAGAGACCCAGTACTTC.

This chain joins TRBV27 and TRBJ1-4; D remains ambiguous. The length of the CDR3 is 14 residues. Germline V gene data show CDR1 as MNHEY and CDR2 as SMNVEV (reference sequence). Trimming left V 6 bases short and J 1 base short, with 9 bases between. CDR3 nucleotide sequence: TGTGCCAGCAGACCCTTGCTAACTAATGAAAAACTGTTTTTT. It translates to CASRPLLTNEKLFF.